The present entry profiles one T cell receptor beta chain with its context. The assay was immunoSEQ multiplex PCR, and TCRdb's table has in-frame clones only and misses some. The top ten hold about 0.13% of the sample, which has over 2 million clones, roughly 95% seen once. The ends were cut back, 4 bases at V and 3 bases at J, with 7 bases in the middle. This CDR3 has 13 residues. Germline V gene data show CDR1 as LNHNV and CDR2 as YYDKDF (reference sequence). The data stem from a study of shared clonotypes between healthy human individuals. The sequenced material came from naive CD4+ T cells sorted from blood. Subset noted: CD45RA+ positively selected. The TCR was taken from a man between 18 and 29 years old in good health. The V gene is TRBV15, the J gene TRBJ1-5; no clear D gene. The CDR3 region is CATSTGSNQPQHF. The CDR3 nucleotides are TGTGCCACCAGCACAGGATCCAATCAGCCCCAGCATTTT.